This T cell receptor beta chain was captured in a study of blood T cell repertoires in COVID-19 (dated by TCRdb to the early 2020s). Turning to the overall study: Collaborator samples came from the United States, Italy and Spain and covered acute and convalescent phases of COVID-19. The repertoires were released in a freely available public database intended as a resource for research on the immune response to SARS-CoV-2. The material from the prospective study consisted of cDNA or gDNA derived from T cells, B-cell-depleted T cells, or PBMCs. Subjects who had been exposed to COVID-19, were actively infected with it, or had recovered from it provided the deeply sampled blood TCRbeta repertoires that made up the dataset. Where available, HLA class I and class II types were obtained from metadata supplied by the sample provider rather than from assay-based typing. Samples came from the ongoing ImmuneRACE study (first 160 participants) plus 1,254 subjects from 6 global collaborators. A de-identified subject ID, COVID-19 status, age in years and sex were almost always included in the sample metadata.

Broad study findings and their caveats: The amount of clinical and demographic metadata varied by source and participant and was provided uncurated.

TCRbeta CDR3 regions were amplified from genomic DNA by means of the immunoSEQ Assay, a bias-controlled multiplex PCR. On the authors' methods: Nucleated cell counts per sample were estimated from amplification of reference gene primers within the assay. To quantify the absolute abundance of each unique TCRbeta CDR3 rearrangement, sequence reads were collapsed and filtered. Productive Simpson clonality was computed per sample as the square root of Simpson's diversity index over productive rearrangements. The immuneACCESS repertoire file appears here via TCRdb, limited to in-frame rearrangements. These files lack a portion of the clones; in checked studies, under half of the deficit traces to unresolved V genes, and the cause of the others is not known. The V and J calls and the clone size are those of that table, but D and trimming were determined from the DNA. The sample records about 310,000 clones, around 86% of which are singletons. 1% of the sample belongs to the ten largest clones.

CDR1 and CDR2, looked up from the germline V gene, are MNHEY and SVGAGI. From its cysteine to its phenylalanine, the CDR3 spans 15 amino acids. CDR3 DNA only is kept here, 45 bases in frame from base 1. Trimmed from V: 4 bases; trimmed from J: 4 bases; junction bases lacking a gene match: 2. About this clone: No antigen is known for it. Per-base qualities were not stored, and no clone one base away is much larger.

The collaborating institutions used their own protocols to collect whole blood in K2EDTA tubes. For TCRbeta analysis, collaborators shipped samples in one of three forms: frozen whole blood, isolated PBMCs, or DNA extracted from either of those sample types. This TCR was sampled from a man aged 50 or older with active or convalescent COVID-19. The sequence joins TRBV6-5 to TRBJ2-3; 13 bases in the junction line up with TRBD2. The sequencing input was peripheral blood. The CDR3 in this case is CASSWTSGSSDTQYF. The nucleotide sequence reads TGTGCCAGCAGTTGGACTAGCGGGAGTTCAGATACGCAGTATTTT.